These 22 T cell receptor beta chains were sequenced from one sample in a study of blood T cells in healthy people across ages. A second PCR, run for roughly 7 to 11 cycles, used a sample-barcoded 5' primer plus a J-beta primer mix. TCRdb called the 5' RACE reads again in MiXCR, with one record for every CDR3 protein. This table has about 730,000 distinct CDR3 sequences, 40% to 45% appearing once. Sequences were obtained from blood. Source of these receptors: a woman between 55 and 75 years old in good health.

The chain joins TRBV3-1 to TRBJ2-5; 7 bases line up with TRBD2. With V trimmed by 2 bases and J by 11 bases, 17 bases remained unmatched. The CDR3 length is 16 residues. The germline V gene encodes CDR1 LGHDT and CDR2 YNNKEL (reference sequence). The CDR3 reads CASSQLGTGGVGEQYF. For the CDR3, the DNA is TGTGCCAGCAGCCAATTGGGAACGGGAGGTGTGGGAGAGCAGTACTTC.

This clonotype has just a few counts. The CDR3 is CASRAAPPARDTQYF. As DNA, the CDR3 is TGTGCCAGCAGGGCCGCACCCCCCGCCCGAGATACGCAGTATTTT. V is TRBV6-4 and J is TRBJ2-3; no clear D. The CDR3 is made up of 15 amino acids. CDR1 and CDR2 (germline): MRHNA, SNTAGT. Trimming pared 6 bases from V and 5 bases from J, leaving 18 bases between.

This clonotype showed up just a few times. Here the CDR3 reads CASSVEQKINEQFF. The CDR3 nucleotides are TGTGCCAGCAGTGTAGAACAGAAGATTAATGAGCAGTTCTTC. The V gene is TRBV2, the J gene TRBJ2-1; the D is unclear. V lost 4 bases to trimming and J lost 7 bases, with 14 bases between them. The CDR3 contains 14 residues. From germline, CDR1 is SNHLY and CDR2 FYNNEI. Based on the CDR3 plus reference TRBV2 and TRBJ2-1, the full variable domain is EPEVTQTPSHQVTQMGQEVILRCVPISNHLYFYWYRQILGQKVEFLVSFYNNEISEKSEIFDDQFSVERPDGSNFTLKIRSTKLEDSAMYFCASSVEQKINEQFFGPGTRLTVL.

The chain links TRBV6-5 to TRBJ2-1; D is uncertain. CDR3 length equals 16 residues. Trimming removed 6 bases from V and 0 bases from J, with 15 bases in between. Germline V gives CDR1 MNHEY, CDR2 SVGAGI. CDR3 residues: CASSLLGSRSYNEQFF. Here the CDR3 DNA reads TGTGCCAGCAGCCTCCTGGGTAGCCGCTCCTACAATGAGCAGTTCTTC.

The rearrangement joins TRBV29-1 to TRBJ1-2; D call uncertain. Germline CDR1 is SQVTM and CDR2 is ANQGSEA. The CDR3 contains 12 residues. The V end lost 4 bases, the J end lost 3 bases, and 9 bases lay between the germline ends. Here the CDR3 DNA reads TGCAGCGTTGCGCCCTGGGACTATGGCTACACCTTC. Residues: CSVAPWDYGYTF.

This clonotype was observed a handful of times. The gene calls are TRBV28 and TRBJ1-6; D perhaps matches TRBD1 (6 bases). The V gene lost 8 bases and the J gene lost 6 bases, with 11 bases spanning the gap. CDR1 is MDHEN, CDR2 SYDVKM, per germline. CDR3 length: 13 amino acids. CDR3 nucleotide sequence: TGTGCCAGCCTAGGACAGCGTAATTCACCCCTCCACTTT. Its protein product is CASLGQRNSPLHF.

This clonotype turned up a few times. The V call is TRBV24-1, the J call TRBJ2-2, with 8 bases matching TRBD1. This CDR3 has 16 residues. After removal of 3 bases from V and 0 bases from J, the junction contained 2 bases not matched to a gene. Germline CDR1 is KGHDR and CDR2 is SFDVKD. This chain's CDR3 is CATSDRTGSNTGELFF. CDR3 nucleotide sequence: TGTGCCACCAGTGATCGGACAGGGTCGAACACCGGGGAGCTGTTTTTT.

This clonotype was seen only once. The CDR3 coding sequence is TGCGCCACTAATCCGGACGCCTCTGGGGCCAACGTCCTGACTTTC. Translating it yields CATNPDASGANVLTF. The chain uses TRBV5-1 and TRBJ2-6, with D unresolved. CDR1 is SGHRS, CDR2 YFSETQ, per germline. The V end lost 9 bases, the J end lost 0 bases, and 13 bases lay between the germline ends. There are 15 residues in the CDR3.

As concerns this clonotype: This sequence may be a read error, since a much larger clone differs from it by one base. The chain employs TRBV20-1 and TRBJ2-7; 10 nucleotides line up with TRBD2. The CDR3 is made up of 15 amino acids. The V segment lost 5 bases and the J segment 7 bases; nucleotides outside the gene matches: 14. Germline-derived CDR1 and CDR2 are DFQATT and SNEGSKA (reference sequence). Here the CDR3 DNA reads TGCAGTGCTGCCCCAATAAGCGGGAGGGCTAGTGAGCAGTACTTC. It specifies CSAAPISGRASEQYF.

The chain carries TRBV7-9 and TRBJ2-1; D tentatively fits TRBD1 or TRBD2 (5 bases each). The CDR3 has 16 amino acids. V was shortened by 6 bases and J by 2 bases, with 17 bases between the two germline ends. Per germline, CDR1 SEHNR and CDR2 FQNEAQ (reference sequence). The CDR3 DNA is TGTGCCAGCAGACTTCCCCGGGACCGGCCCTACAATGAGCAGTTCTTC. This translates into CASRLPRDRPYNEQFF.

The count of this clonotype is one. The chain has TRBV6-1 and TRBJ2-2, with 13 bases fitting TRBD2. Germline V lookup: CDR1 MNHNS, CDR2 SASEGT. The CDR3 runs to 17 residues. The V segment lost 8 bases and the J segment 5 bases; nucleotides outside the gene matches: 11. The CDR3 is CASAGTSGKGWTGELFF. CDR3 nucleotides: TGTGCCAGCGCCGGGACTAGCGGGAAAGGATGGACCGGGGAGCTGTTTTTT.

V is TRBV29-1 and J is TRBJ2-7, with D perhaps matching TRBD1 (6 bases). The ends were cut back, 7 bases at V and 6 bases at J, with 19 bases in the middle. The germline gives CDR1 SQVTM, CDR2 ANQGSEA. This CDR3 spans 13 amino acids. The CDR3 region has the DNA TGCAGCGCAGGGGCATCATCGAGCCTCGAGCAGTACTTC. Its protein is CSAGASSSLEQYF.

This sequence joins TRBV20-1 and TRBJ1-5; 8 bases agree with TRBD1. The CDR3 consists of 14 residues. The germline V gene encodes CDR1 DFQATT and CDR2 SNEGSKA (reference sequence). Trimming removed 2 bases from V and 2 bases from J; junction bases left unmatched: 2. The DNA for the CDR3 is TGCAGTGCTAGAATACAGGGGGGCAATCAGCCCCAGCATTTT. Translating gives CSARIQGGNQPQHF.

CDR3 amino acids: CASSFGAGGYEQYF. The CDR3 nucleotides are TGTGCCAGCAGCTTTGGAGCGGGAGGCTACGAGCAGTACTTC. This chain connects TRBV7-9 to TRBJ2-7; 9 bases are a match to TRBD2. The V gene's germline CDR1 is SEHNR and CDR2 FQNEAQ (reference sequence). Trimming at V came to 3 bases and at J to 3 bases, leaving 3 bases not matched to a gene. This CDR3 has 14 amino acids.

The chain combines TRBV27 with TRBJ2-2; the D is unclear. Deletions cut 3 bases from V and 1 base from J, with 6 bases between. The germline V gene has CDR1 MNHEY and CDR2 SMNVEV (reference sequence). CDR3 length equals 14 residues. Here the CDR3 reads CASSLRWNTGELFF. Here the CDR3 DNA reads TGTGCCAGCAGTTTGAGATGGAACACCGGGGAGCTGTTTTTT.

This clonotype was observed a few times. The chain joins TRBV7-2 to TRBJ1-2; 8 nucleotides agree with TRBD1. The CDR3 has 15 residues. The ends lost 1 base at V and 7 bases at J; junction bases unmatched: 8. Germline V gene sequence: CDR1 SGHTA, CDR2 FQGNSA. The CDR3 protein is CASSLVRQGASGYTF. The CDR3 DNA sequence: TGTGCCAGCAGCTTAGTAAGGCAGGGGGCGTCTGGCTACACCTTC.

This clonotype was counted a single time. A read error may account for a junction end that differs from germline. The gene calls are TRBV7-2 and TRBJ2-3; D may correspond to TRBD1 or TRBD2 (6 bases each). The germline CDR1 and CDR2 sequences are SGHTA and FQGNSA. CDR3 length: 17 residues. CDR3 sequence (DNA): TGTGCCAGCAGCCCACGCTCCCGGGGGCGGGGCACAGATATGCAGTATTTT. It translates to CASSPRSRGRGTDMQYF.

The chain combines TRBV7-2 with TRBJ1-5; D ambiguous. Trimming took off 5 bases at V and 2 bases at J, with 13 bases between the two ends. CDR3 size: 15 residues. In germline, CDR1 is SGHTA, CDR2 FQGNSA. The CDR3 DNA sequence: TGTGCCAGCAGCCGAGGCAGGACTGGCAATCAGCCCCAGCATTTT. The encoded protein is CASSRGRTGNQPQHF.

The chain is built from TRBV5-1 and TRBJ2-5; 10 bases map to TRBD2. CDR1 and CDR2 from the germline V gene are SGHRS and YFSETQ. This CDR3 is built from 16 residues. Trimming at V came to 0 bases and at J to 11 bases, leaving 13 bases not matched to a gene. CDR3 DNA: TGCGCCAGCAGCTTGGGCGGGACTAGCGTACCCAATGAGCAGTACTTC. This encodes CASSLGGTSVPNEQYF.

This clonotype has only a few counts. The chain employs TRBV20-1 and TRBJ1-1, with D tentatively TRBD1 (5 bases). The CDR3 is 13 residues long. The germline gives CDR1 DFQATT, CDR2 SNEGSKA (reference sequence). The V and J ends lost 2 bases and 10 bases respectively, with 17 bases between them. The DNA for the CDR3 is TGCAGTGCTAGAAGAGGGGCCCTAGAGGTAGCTTTCTTT. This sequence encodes CSARRGALEVAFF.

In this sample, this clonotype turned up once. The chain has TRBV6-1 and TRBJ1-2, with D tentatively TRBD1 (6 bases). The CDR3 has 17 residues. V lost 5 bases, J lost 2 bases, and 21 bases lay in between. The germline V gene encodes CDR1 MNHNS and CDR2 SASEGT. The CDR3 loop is CASSTGGRGGLNYGYTF. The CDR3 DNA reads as TGTGCCAGCAGTACGGGGGGTAGAGGGGGTCTAAACTATGGCTACACCTTC.

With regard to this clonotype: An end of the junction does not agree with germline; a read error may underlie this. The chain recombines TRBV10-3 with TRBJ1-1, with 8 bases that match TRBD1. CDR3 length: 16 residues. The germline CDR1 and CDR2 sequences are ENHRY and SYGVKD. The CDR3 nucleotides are TGTGCCGTCAGTGAGTCGACGACAGGGGATCTCACTGAAGCTTTCTTT. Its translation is CAVSESTTGDLTEAFF.